The 3 T cell receptor beta chains reported below all come from one sample, sequenced in a study of Graves' ophthalmopathy and Graves' hyperthyroidism. CDR3 regions of TCR beta were amplified from RNA transcripts. The authors performed first-round RT-PCR with HTBI primers and then a second-round multiplex PCR. MiXCR, run by TCRdb on the multiplex PCR reads, gives a single entry per CDR3 protein. The sample includes hundreds of thousands of distinct CDR3 sequences, 20% to 25% of them seen just once. Sequencing input: peripheral blood. Source of these receptors: a woman under 30 with stable Graves' hyperthyroidism.

This clonotype was seen many times. The chain combines TRBV6-1 with TRBJ1-1, with 7 nucleotides matching TRBD1. The CDR3 sequence is 13 residues long. The V segment lost 6 bases and the J segment 0 bases; nucleotides outside the gene matches: 1. Germline CDR1 reads MNHNS; CDR2 reads SASEGT. The DNA of the CDR3 is TGTGCCAGCAGCGACAGGGTGAACACTGAAGCTTTCTTT. It codes for CASSDRVNTEAFF.

CDR3 DNA sequence: TGTGCCAGCAGTTACCCGATCCTTAGCGGTAATTACAATGAGCAGTTCTTC. Amino acids: CASSYPILSGNYNEQFF. V gene TRBV6-5 combines with J gene TRBJ2-1, with D possibly TRBD2 on 6 matching bases. The V end was cut by 2 bases, the J end by 4 bases, with 18 bases between. The length of the CDR3 is 17 residues. Germline CDR1 MNHEY, CDR2 SVGAGI.

This clonotype was recorded at least ten times. The gene calls are TRBV27 and TRBJ1-2, with TRBD1 as a possible D gene (6 bases). Trimming stripped 6 bases from V and 0 bases from J, with 20 bases between. This CDR3 is 17 amino acids long. Per germline, CDR1 MNHEY and CDR2 SMNVEV (reference sequence). The CDR3 is CASSPRGAEKANYGYTF. As DNA, the CDR3 is TGTGCCAGCAGCCCCCGGGGGGCGGAGAAAGCTAACTATGGCTACACCTTC.